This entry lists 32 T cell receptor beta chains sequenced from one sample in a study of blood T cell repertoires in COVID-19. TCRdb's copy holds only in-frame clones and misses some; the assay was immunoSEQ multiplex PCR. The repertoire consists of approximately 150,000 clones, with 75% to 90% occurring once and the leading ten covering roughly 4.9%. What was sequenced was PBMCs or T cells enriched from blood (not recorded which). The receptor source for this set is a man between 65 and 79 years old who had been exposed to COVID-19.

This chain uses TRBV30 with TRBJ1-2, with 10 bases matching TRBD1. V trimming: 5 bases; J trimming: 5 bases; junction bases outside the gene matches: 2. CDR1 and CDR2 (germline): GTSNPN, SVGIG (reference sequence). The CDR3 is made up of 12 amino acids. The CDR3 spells CAWGTGAYGYTF. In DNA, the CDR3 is TGTGCCTGGGGGACAGGGGCGTATGGCTACACCTTC.

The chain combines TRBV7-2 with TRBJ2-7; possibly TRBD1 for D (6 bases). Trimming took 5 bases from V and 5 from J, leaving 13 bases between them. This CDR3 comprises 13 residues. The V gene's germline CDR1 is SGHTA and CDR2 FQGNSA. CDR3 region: CASSQRQDHEQYF. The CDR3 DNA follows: TGTGCCAGCAGCCAAAGACAGGACCACGAGCAGTACTTC.

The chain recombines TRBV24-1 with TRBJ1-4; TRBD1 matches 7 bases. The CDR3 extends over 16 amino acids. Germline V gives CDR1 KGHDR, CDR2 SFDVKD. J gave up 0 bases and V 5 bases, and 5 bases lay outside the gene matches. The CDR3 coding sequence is TGTGCCACCAGTGGTGGACAGGCGGCAACTAATGAAAAACTGTTTTTT. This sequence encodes CATSGGQAATNEKLFF.

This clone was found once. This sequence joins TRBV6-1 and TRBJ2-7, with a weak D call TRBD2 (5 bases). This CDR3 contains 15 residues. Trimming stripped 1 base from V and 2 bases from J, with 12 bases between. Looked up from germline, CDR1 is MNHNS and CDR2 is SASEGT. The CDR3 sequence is CASSEVRGSPYEQYF. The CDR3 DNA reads TGTGCCAGCAGTGAAGTACGTGGGAGTCCCTACGAGCAGTACTTC.

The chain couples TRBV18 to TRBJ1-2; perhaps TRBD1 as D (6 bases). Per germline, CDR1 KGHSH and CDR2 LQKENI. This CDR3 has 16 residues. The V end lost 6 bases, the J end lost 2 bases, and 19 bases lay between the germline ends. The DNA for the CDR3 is TGTGCCAGCTCCCAAGGAGTGGGGGCCGCGAACTATGGCTACACCTTC. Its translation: CASSQGVGAANYGYTF.

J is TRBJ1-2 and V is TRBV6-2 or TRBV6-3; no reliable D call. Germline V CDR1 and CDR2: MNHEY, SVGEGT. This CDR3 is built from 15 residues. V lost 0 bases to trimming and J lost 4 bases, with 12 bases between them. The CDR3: CASSYSMDGSYGYTF. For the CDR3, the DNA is TGTGCCAGCAGTTACTCGATGGATGGGAGCTATGGCTACACCTTC.

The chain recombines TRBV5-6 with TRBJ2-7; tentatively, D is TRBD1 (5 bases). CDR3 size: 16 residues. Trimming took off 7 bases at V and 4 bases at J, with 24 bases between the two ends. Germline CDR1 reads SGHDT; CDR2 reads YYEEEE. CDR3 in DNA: TGTGCCAGCTTACTCGACGGGCAGGGATGGTCGTACGAGCAGTACTTC. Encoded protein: CASLLDGQGWSYEQYF.

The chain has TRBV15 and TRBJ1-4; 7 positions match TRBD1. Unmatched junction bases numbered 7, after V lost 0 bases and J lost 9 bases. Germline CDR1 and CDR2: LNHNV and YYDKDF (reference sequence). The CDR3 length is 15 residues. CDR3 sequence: CATSRDRTGMKKLFF. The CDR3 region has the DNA TGTGCCACCAGCAGAGACCGGACAGGAATGAAAAAACTGTTTTTT. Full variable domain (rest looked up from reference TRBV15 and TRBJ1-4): DAMVIQNPRYQVTQFGKPVTLSCSQTLNHNVMYWYQQKSSQAPKLLFHYYDKDFNNEADTPDNFQSRRPNTSFCFLDIRSPGLGDTAMYLCATSRDRTGMKKLFFGSGTQLSVL.

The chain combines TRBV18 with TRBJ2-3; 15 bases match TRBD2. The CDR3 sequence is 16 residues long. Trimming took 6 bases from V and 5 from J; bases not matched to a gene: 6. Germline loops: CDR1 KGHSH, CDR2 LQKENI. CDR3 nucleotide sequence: TGTGCCAGCTCGCGGACTAGCGGGGGGGCCGGAGATACGCAGTATTTT. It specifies CASSRTSGGAGDTQYF.

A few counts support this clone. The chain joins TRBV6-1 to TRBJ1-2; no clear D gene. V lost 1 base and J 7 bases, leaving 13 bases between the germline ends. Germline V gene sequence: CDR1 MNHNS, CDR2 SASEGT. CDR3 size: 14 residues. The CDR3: CASSEVGGMGGYTF. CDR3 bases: TGTGCCAGCAGTGAAGTCGGAGGGATGGGTGGCTACACCTTC.

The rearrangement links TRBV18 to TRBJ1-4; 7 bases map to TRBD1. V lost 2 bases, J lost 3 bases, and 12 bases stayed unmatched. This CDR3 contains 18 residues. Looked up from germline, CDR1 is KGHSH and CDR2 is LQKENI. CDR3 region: CASSPFDRVLEPNEKLFF. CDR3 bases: TGTGCCAGCTCACCATTCGACAGGGTGTTGGAGCCTAATGAAAAACTGTTTTTT.

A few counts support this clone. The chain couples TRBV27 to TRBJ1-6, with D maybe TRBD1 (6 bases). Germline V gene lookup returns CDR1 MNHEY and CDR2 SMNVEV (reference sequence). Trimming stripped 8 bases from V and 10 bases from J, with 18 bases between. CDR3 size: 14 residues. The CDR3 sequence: CASCSGGGQSPLHF. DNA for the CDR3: TGTGCCAGCTGCTCCGGGGGGGGCCAGTCACCCCTCCACTTT.

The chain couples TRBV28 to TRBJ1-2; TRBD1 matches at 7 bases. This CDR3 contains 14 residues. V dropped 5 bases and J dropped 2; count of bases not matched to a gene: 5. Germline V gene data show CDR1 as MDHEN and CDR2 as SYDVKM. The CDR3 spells CASSPTGPNYGYTF. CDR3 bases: TGTGCCAGCAGTCCGACAGGGCCCAACTATGGCTACACCTTC.

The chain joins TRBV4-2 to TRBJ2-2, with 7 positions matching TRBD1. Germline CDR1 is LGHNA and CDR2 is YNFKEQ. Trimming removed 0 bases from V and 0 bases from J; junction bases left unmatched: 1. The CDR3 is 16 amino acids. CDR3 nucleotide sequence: TGTGCCAGCAGCCAAGAAGGGACAGCGAACACCGGGGAGCTGTTTTTT. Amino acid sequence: CASSQEGTANTGELFF.

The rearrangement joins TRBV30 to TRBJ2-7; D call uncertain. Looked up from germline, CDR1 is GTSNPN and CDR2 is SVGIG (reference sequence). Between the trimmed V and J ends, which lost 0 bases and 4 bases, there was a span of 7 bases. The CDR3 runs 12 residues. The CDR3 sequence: CAWSVSGYEQYF. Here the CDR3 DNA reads TGTGCCTGGAGTGTATCCGGGTACGAGCAGTACTTC.

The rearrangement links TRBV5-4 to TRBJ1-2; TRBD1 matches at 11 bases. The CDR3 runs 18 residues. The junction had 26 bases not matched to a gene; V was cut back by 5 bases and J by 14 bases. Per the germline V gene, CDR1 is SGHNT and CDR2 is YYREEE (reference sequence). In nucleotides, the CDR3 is TGTGCCAGCAGTCCCGGGACAGGGGGGGGGTCCACCAGGATTAAGAAAACCTTC. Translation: CASSPGTGGGSTRIKKTF.

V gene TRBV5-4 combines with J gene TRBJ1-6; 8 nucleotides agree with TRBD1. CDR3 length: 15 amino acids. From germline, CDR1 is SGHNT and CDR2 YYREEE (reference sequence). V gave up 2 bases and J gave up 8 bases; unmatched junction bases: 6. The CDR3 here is CASSLMTGVDSPLHF. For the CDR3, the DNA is TGTGCCAGCAGCTTAATGACAGGGGTGGATTCACCCCTCCACTTT.

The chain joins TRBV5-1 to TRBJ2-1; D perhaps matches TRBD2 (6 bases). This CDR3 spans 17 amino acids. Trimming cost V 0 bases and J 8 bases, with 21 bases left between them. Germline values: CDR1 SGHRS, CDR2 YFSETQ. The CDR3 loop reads CASSLERGGQGSDEQFF. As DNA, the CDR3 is TGCGCCAGCAGCTTGGAACGGGGAGGCCAAGGGTCCGATGAGCAGTTCTTC.

This CDR3 reads CASKNDRSYGELFF. The CDR3 nucleotides are TGTGCCAGTAAAAATGATCGATCCTATGGGGAGCTGTTTTTT. The genes are TRBV19 and TRBJ2-2; D is uncertain. The CDR3 has 14 amino acids. V lost 7 bases, J lost 8 bases, and 17 bases lay in between. In germline, CDR1 is LNHDA, CDR2 SQIVND (reference sequence).

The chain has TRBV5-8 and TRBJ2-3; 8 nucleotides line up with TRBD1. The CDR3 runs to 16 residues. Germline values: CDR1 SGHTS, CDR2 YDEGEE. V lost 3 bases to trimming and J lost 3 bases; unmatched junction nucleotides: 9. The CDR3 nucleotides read TGTGCCAGCAGCTCGACGGGACAGGTGATAACAGATACGCAGTATTTT. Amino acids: CASSSTGQVITDTQYF.

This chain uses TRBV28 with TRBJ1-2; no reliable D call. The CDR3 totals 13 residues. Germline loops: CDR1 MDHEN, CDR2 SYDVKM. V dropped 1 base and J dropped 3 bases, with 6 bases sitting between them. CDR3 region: CASSLSIHYGYTF. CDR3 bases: TGTGCCAGCAGTTTATCAATCCACTATGGCTACACCTTC.

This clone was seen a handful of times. The CDR3: CASSPQRQRNYGYTF. CDR3 DNA sequence: TGTGCCAGCAGCCCCCAAAGACAGAGAAACTATGGCTACACCTTC. The rearrangement uses TRBV7-6 and TRBJ1-2, with D maybe TRBD1 (5 bases). Deletions cut 5 bases from V and 2 bases from J, with 15 bases between. The CDR3 length is 15 residues. In germline, CDR1 is SGHVS, CDR2 FNYEAQ. The full variable domain, completed using reference TRBV7-6 and TRBJ1-2, is GAGVSQSPRYKVTKRGQDVALRCDPISGHVSLYWYRQALGQGPEFLTYFNYEAQQDKSGLPNDRFSAERPEGSISTLTIQRTEQRDSAMYRCASSPQRQRNYGYTFGSGTRLTVV.

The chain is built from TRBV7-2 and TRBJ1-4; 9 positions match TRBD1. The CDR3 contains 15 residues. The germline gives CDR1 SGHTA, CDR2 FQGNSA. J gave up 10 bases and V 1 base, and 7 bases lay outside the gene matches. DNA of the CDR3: TGTGCCAGCAGCTTAGGGGGGGGACAGGGCGGAAAACTGTTTTTT. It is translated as CASSLGGGQGGKLFF.

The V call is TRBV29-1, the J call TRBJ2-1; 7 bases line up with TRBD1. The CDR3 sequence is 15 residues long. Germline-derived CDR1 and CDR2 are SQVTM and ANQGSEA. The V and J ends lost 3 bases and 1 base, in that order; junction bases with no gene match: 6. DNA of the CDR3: TGCAGCGTTGAGGGACAGCGTGGATCCTACAATGAGCAGTTCTTC. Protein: CSVEGQRGSYNEQFF.

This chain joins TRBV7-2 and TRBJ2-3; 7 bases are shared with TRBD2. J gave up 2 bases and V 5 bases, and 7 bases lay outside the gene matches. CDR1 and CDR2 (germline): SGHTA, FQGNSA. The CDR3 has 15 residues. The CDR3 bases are TGTGCCAGCAGCCTACCTAGCGGTGCCACAGATACGCAGTATTTT. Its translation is CASSLPSGATDTQYF.

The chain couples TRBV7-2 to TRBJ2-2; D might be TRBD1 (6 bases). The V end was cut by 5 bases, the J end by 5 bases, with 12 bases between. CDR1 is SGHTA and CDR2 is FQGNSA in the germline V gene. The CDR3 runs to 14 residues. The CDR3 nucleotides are TGTGCCAGCAGCCCCAACAGGGTTACCGGGGAGCTGTTTTTT. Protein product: CASSPNRVTGELFF.

The CDR3 DNA follows: TGCGCCAGCAGCGGCACAGGGGGCGCGGGGGCTAATGAAAAACTGTTTTTT. It yields the protein CASSGTGGAGANEKLFF. The V call is TRBV5-1, the J call TRBJ1-4, with 9 bases matching TRBD1. Looked up from germline, CDR1 is SGHRS and CDR2 is YFSETQ. The CDR3 loop spans 17 amino acids. J gave up 3 bases and V 4 bases, and 10 bases lay outside the gene matches.

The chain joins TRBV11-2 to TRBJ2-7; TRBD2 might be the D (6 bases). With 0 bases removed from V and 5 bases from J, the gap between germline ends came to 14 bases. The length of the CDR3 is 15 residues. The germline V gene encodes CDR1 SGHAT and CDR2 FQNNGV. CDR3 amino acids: CASSLDMAGRNEQYF. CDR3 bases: TGTGCCAGCAGCTTAGATATGGCGGGGAGGAACGAGCAGTACTTC.

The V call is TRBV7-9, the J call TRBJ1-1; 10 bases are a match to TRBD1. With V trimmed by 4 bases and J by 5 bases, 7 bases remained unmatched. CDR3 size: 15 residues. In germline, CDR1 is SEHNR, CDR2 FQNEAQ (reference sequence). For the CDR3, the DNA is TGTGCCAGCAGCTCCCGACAGGGGGCGAGGACTGAAGCTTTCTTT. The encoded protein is CASSSRQGARTEAFF.

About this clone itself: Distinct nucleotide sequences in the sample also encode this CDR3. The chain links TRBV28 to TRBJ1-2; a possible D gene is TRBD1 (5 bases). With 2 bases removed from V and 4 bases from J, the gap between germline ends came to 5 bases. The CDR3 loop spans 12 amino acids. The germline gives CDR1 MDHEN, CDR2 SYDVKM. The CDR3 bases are TGTGCCAGCAGTTTAGGGGCCTATGGCTACACCTTC. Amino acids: CASSLGAYGYTF.

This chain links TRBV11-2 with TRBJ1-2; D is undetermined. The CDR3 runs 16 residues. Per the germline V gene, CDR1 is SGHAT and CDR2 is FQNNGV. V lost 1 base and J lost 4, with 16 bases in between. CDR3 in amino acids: CASSLGLQSMIYGYTF. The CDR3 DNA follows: TGTGCCAGCAGCTTAGGGCTCCAGTCAATGATCTATGGCTACACCTTC.

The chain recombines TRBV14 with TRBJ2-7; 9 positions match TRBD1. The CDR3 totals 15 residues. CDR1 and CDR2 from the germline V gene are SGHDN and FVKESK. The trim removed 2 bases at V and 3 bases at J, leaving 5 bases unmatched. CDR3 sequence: CASSQSSGQGYEQYF. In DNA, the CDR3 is TGTGCCAGCAGCCAATCCTCGGGACAGGGCTACGAGCAGTACTTC.